Sequencing of this T cell receptor beta chain was carried out in a study of blood T cells in healthy people across ages. Then a second PCR, running about 7 to 11 cycles, was carried out with a sample-barcoded 5' primer and a J-beta primer mix. TCRdb re-analysed the 5' RACE reads in MiXCR, keeping a single row per CDR3 protein. The sample has fewer than 900,000 distinct CDR3 sequences; approximately 43% are singletons. Germline CDR1 MNHNY, CDR2 SVGAGI (reference sequence). The CDR3 is 14 residues long. V was clipped by 2 bases and J by 3 bases, with 10 bases between them. The sequenced sample consisted of blood. This TCR derives from an older woman in good health. This chain joins TRBV6-6 and TRBJ1-1; maybe TRBD1 (6 bases). The DNA for the CDR3 is TGTGCCAGCAGTTACCTCACAGGGTACACTGAAGCTTTCTTT. Protein sequence: CASSYLTGYTEAFF.